This T cell receptor (beta chain) was captured by sequencing in a study of cytomegalovirus exposure and HLA in healthy donors. The PCR ran on 60 Vbeta and 13 Jbeta primers. Using immunoSEQ multiplex PCR, the repertoire was profiled, and TCRdb retains in-frame clones only, with some absent. Here the sample spans around 40,000 clones, almost 70% being singletons. Study results and limitations: High specificity and sensitivity for cytomegalovirus status were reported for the classifier. Some V segments (TRBV6-2 and TRBV6-3 among them) were excluded as indistinguishable.

In the case of this clone: Its specificity is not known.

The CDR3 has 16 amino acids. V was shortened by 1 base and J by 0 bases, with 11 bases between the two germline ends. CDR1 and CDR2 from the germline V gene are SGHNT and YYREEE (reference sequence). The receptor's source is a man in his thirties or forties in good health and CMV-seronegative. The sample was PBMCs. V gene TRBV5-4 combines with J gene TRBJ2-1; tentative D call: TRBD2 (5 bases). The CDR3 bases are TGTGCCAGCAGCTTGCGCGGGTTGTCCTCCTACAATGAGCAGTTCTTC. This translates into CASSLRGLSSYNEQFF.